This T cell receptor beta chain originates from a study of cytomegalovirus exposure and HLA in healthy donors. For this clone: Its antigen is not known.

The germline V gene encodes CDR1 SGHTA and CDR2 FQGNSA. V was clipped by 5 bases and J by 7 bases; unmatched bases: 12. The CDR3 consists of 16 residues. Findings of the study overall: The study put some 150 TCR beta chains on its list as cytomegalovirus-associated. Immune exposure information comprised only CMV serostatus. It was reported in a later analysis that an Asian-associated ancestry cluster showed fewer N-insertions than the roughly 660-donor mean.

Amplification used 60 Vbeta primers and 13 Jbeta primers. TCRdb keeps only in-frame clones here, not all; method: immunoSEQ multiplex PCR. The table records about 180,000 clones, less than 85% of them present only once. This receptor was taken from a man aged 40-49 years in good health and CMV-seronegative. The sequenced material came from PBMCs. This chain uses TRBV7-2 with TRBJ1-5; 9 bases map to TRBD1. Written as DNA, the CDR3 is TGTGCCAGCAGCAAAGCCCCGGGACAGGGACACCAGCCCCAGCATTTT. It translates to CASSKAPGQGHQPQHF.